Listed below are T cell receptor beta chains from one sample, sequenced in a study of cytomegalovirus exposure and HLA in healthy donors. The data were produced by immunoSEQ multiplex PCR, yet TCRdb's version contains in-frame clones alone and is incomplete. The sample lists about 170,000 clones, more than 80% occurring once. The sample was PBMCs. These receptors all come from a male donor in good health and CMV-seronegative. Both conserved end residues are part of each CDR3. Each record gives: clone size, J gene, D gene, V gene, CDR3 protein, CDR3 DNA. A D gene is named only where the DNA matches it firmly. Size values are once, few and many counts, or a class for expanded clones, and some rows have none.

>-|TRBJ2-3|TRBD2|TRBV4-2
CASSQGDRAGVTDTQYF
TGTGCCAGCAGCCAAGGGGACCGCGCGGGGGTCACAGATACGCAGTATTTT
>few|TRBJ2-7|TRBD1|TRBV7-9
CASSPPGTGLYEQYF
TGTGCCAGCAGCCCCCCCGGGACAGGCCTCTACGAGCAGTACTTC
>-|TRBJ2-7|TRBD2|TRBV7-9
CASSLGWGTSVSEQYF
TGTGCCAGCAGCTTAGGGTGGGGGACTAGCGTTAGCGAGCAGTACTTC
>-|TRBJ2-3|-|TRBV6-4
CASSDAGVGTQYF
TGTGCCAGCAGTGACGCAGGGGTTGGAACGCAGTATTTT
>-|TRBJ2-7|-|TRBV30
CAWNTCGGEQYF
TGTGCCTGGAACACATGTGGGGGGGAGCAGTACTTC
>-|TRBJ2-3|-|TRBV4-1
CASSQRPQASADTQYF
TGCGCCAGCAGCCAAAGACCGCAAGCGAGCGCAGATACGCAGTATTTT
>-|TRBJ1-2|TRBD1|TRBV5-6
CASSAERQGNYGYTF
TGTGCCAGCAGCGCCGAAAGACAGGGAAACTATGGCTACACCTTC
>-|TRBJ1-1|TRBD1|TRBV9
CASSPGTGEVTEAFF
TGTGCCAGCAGCCCCGGGACAGGGGAAGTCACTGAAGCTTTCTTT
>-|TRBJ2-7|-|TRBV5-4
CASSLAGQGTRNEQYF
TGTGCCAGCAGCTTGGCCGGACAGGGGACTAGAAACGAGCAGTACTTC
>-|TRBJ2-3|TRBD2|TRBV5-4
CASSPRLAGASTDTQYF
TGTGCCAGCAGCCCCCGACTAGCGGGAGCCAGTACAGATACGCAGTATTTT
>few|TRBJ1-1|-|TRBV5-1
CASALRVNTEAFF
TGCGCCAGCGCTTTGCGGGTGAACACTGAAGCTTTCTTT
>-|TRBJ2-7|TRBD2|TRBV7-2
CASSLGVGGGSYEQYF
TGTGCCAGCAGCTTAGGGGTCGGGGGGGGCTCCTACGAGCAGTACTTC
>-|TRBJ1-1|-|TRBV7-9
CASSPEGNTEAFF
TGTGCCAGCAGCCCAGAGGGGAACACTGAAGCTTTCTTT
>-|TRBJ1-5|TRBD1|TRBV18
CASSVSGQDNQPQHF
TGTGCCAGCTCAGTGTCGGGACAGGATAATCAGCCCCAGCATTTT
>-|TRBJ2-2|TRBD2|TRBV6-4
CASSDETSAGELFF
TGTGCCAGCAGTGACGAGACTAGCGCCGGGGAGCTGTTTTTT
>-|TRBJ1-4|-|TRBV7-8
CASSTLNEKLFF
TGTGCCAGCAGCACACTAAATGAAAAACTGTTTTTT
>-|TRBJ2-5|-|TRBV4-3
CASSQVQGETQYF
TGCGCCAGCAGCCAAGTCCAGGGGGAGACCCAGTACTTC
>-|TRBJ1-2|-|TRBV9
CASSVDARGSGVRGYTF
TGTGCCAGCAGCGTAGATGCCCGAGGGTCGGGAGTGCGGGGCTACACCTTC
>-|TRBJ1-2|-|TRBV30
CAWNPCYTF
TGTGCCTGGAATCCATGCTACACCTTC
>-|TRBJ1-2|TRBD1|TRBV5-1
CASSRGQGNDYGYTF
TGCGCCAGCAGCAGGGGACAGGGGAACGACTATGGCTACACCTTC
>-|TRBJ2-5|-|TRBV7-3
CASSLGREGTQYF
TGTGCCAGCAGCTTAGGCAGGGAAGGAACCCAGTACTTC
>-|TRBJ2-7|-|TRBV7-9
CASSQVADEQYF
TGTGCCAGCAGCCAAGTGGCAGACGAGCAGTACTTC
>-|TRBJ2-2|TRBD1|TRBV9
CASSLGQAPDTGELFF
TGTGCCAGCAGCCTTGGACAGGCGCCGGACACCGGGGAGCTGTTTTTT
>-|TRBJ1-1|TRBD1|TRBV9
CASSVEGATEAFF
TGTGCCAGCAGCGTAGAGGGGGCGACTGAAGCTTTCTTT
>-|TRBJ2-3|-|TRBV27
CASSPRTDTQYF
TGTGCCAGCAGTCCTCGCACAGATACGCAGTATTTT
>-|TRBJ1-2|TRBD1|TRBV18
CASSSPSGTGQGKDGYTF
TGTGCCAGCTCATCCCCCTCCGGGACAGGGCAAGGGAAGGATGGCTACACCTTC
>-|TRBJ1-5|-|TRBV28
CASGVYRDQPQHF
TGTGCCAGCGGAGTTTACCGGGATCAGCCCCAGCATTTT
>-|TRBJ2-1|-|TRBV11-2
CASSPARGRVFEQFF
TGTGCCAGCAGCCCCGCCAGGGGCCGGGTATTTGAGCAGTTCTTC
>-|TRBJ2-2|-|TRBV4-1
CASSQEPLQGYTGELFF
TGCGCCAGCAGCCAAGAGCCCCTACAGGGATACACCGGGGAGCTGTTTTTT
>few|TRBJ2-1|TRBD2|TRBV18
CASSSLAGGIYNEQFF
TGTGCCAGCTCATCCTTAGCGGGAGGAATATACAATGAGCAGTTCTTC
>-|TRBJ1-2|-|TRBV5-6
CASSQDLPTGVANYGYTF
TGTGCCAGCAGCCAGGATCTTCCGACGGGAGTTGCTAACTATGGCTACACCTTC
>-|TRBJ2-5|TRBD1|TRBV7-2
CASSFSDRVAGLETQYF
TGTGCCAGCAGCTTTTCCGACAGGGTGGCAGGGTTAGAGACCCAGTACTTC
>-|TRBJ2-3|-|TRBV19
CASSIWGPDTQYF
TGTGCCAGTAGTATATGGGGGCCAGATACGCAGTATTTT
>-|TRBJ2-1|TRBD1|TRBV28
CASRATGNNEQFF
TGTGCCAGCAGGGCGACAGGGAACAATGAGCAGTTCTTC
>few|TRBJ2-7|-|TRBV5-6
CASSFTGSSYEQYF
TGTGCCAGCAGCTTTACAGGGTCCTCCTACGAGCAGTACTTC
>-|TRBJ1-5|-|TRBV2
CATGAGTRQAQHF
TGTGCCACCGGAGCGGGGACGCGGCAGGCCCAGCATTTT
>-|TRBJ1-4|TRBD1|TRBV7-2
CASSLDRGGWEKLFF
TGTGCCAGCAGTCTTGACAGGGGCGGGTGGGAAAAACTGTTTTTT
>-|TRBJ2-2|-|TRBV19
CATRLNPVNTGELFF
TGTGCCACCCGACTCAATCCCGTGAACACCGGGGAGCTGTTTTTT
>-|TRBJ2-3|TRBD2|TRBV5-4
CASSRAGGGAGDTQYF
TGTGCCAGCAGCAGGGCTGGCGGGGGGGCGGGAGATACGCAGTATTTT
>-|TRBJ2-7|TRBD2|TRBV9
CASSGTSGGYEQYF
TGTGCCAGCAGCGGGACTAGCGGGGGTTACGAGCAGTACTTC